This TCR beta chain was captured by sequencing in a study of T cells after posttransplantation cyclophosphamide. Study results and limitations: Recipient CMV seropositivity and CMV reactivation strongly tracked TRB clonality.

V gave up 11 bases and J gave up 7 bases, with 20 bases separating them. The CDR3 has 13 amino acids. Per germline, CDR1 LGHNT and CDR2 FRNRAP. The table came from immunoSEQ multiplex PCR; TCRdb's copy has only in-frame clones and leaves some out. Counted here are approximately 30,000 clones, approximately 90% occurring once; the ten biggest clones make up about 16%. As concerns this clone: No antigen is known for it.

The source is a woman in her 40s with a blood cancer, CMV-positive, and with a related stem cell donor. The rearrangement joins TRBV12-5 to TRBJ1-2; D is unresolved. Sequenced sample: PBMCs. In DNA, the CDR3 is TGTGCTGCCTACAACCGAGCGGACGGTGGCTACACCTTC. Amino acid sequence: CAAYNRADGGYTF.